This T cell receptor (beta chain) was documented in a study of spatial heterogeneity in lung cancer. The overall study: Sequence detection consistently recorded a greater number of beta-chain than alpha-chain sequences. Findings and limits, study-wide: Expanded intratumoral alpha and beta TCR counts tracked tumor mutation counts. Of the expanded TCRs, ubiquitous and regional counts tracked the counts of ubiquitous and regional nonsynonymous mutations, respectively. The estimated TCR-seq coverage of tumor T cells amounted to roughly 6.8% when looking at alpha chains and 13% when looking at beta chains.

As for time point: sample taken at primary tumor resection. The donor population consisted of more than 55 patients with untreated, early-stage non-small cell lung cancer. This clonotype was counted at least ten times. As yet, its antigen is unknown. Found in a library prepared for alpha chains, this beta chain is an off-target read, and its abundance has little meaning. Using its own MiXCR run on the 5' RACE reads, TCRdb lists one record per CDR3 protein. The sample records more than 15,000 distinct CDR3 sequences, approximately 6.2% being singletons. The V end lost 2 bases, the J end lost 5 bases, and 9 bases lay between the germline ends. CDR1 and CDR2 from the germline V gene are GTSNPN and SVGIG (reference sequence). CDR3 length: 12 residues.

This TCR came from a male donor with early-stage non-small cell lung cancer. The chain has TRBV30 and TRBJ2-5; D gene unclear. The sample here was lung tumor tissue, taken at surgery. In DNA, the CDR3 is TGTGCCTGGAGTAGAGATAGGGAGACCCAGTACTTC. It is translated as CAWSRDRETQYF. The variable domain in full, with the rest retrieved from reference TRBV30 and TRBJ2-5, is SQTIHQWPATLVQPVGSPLSLECTVEGTSNPNLYWYRQAAGRGLQLLFYSVGIGQISSEVPQNLSASRPQDRQFILSSKKLLLSDSGFYLCAWSRDRETQYFGPGTRLLVL.